Described below is a single T cell receptor (beta chain) sequence and its context. The same CDR3 also results from other DNA sequences found in this sample. This sample was included in a study of T cell changes during pregnancy in multiple sclerosis. Here immunoSEQ multiplex PCR was the method, and the copy in TCRdb shows in-frame clones only, minus some. The sample includes 35,000 to 40,000 clones, about 88% of them seen just once. Trimming took 1 base from V and 5 from J; bases not matched to a gene: 2. Looked up from germline, CDR1 is LGHNA and CDR2 is YSLEER. The CDR3 sequence is 15 residues long.

The receptor was derived from a female donor with multiple sclerosis, enrolled in a pregnancy study. The chain uses TRBV4-3 and TRBJ1-4; TRBD1 agrees at 9 bases. The source material was CD4+ T cells from peripheral blood mononuclear cells, sampled before pregnancy. The CDR3 is CASSQGDRDNEKLFF. The DNA of the CDR3 is TGCGCCAGCAGCCAAGGGGACAGGGACAATGAAAAACTGTTTTTT.